What follows are 25 T cell receptor beta chains derived from one specimen sequenced in a study of T cell responses to AZD1222 COVID-19 vaccine (dated by TCRdb to the early 2020s). According to the study, the label for this sample's time point signals: baseline before first vaccination. The library was obtained by the immunoSEQ multiplex PCR assay. TCRdb limited this immuneACCESS table to in-frame rearrangements with V and J called. A share of clones is missing; checked studies link under half to unresolved V genes, and the rest is unexplained. The sample profile shows 90,000 to 150,000 clones; roughly 90% of them were found once. Approximately 3.5% of the sample is held by the ten biggest clonotypes. Source: peripheral blood, taken on day 0 of AZD1222 vaccination. These receptors were collected from an adult in good health.

The chain recombines TRBV10-3 with TRBJ2-3; 11 bases map to TRBD2. This CDR3 has 16 amino acids. Trimming cost V 2 bases and J 3 bases; bases outside gene matches: 4. Germline V gives CDR1 ENHRY, CDR2 SYGVKD. In nucleotides, the CDR3 is TGTGCCATCAGTGAGGCTAGCGGGGGGACGACAGATACGCAGTATTTT. Residues: CAISEASGGTTDTQYF.

This clone came up a few times. V is TRBV12-5 and J is TRBJ1-4, with a tentative D call TRBD1 (5 bases). The V and J ends lost 7 bases and 8 bases respectively, with 20 bases between them. The CDR3 has 15 residues. Germline V gene sequence: CDR1 LGHNT, CDR2 FRNRAP. This CDR3 reads CASDVPGVGGEKLFF. The CDR3 region has the DNA TGTGCTAGTGACGTTCCCGGGGTTGGGGGGGAAAAACTGTTTTTT.

This sequence joins TRBV19 and TRBJ2-7, with 9 bases identical to TRBD2. Germline CDR1 and CDR2: LNHDA and SQIVND (reference sequence). Germline trimming cut 3 bases from V and 8 bases from J; bases unmatched to any gene: 11. The CDR3 runs to 15 residues. CDR3 loop: CASSIGLAGSSQQYF. CDR3 coding DNA: TGTGCCAGTAGTATTGGTCTAGCGGGGAGCTCCCAGCAGTACTTC.

This clone was seen once. This chain uses TRBV6-5 with TRBJ2-5; no definite D call. The V gene lost 4 bases and the J gene lost 0 bases, with 15 bases spanning the gap. CDR1 and CDR2 (germline): MNHEY, SVGAGI. The CDR3 extends over 16 amino acids. The CDR3 DNA sequence: TGTGCCAGCAGTTTGGTCCCGGTGTCGTACCAAGAGACCCAGTACTTC. Protein product: CASSLVPVSYQETQYF.

This sequence joins TRBV15 and TRBJ2-1; TRBD2 aligns across 10 bases. Germline loops: CDR1 LNHNV, CDR2 YYDKDF (reference sequence). The length of the CDR3 is 16 residues. With V trimmed by 2 bases and J by 4 bases, 5 bases remained unmatched. The CDR3 region has the DNA TGTGCCACCAGCAGACAGCGGGGGGGCATATACAATGAGCAGTTCTTC. Translation gives CATSRQRGGIYNEQFF.

V is TRBV6-1 and J is TRBJ2-5; 11 bases are a match to TRBD2. The CDR3 contains 14 residues. Trimming removed 5 bases from V and 8 bases from J; junction bases left unmatched: 7. Germline V gene lookup returns CDR1 MNHNS and CDR2 SASEGT. The CDR3 DNA reads TGTGCCAGCAGTTCCCCGGGACTAGCGGATACCCAGTACTTC. It specifies CASSSPGLADTQYF.

This clone is a singleton in its sample. V and J are TRBV3-1 (or the pseudogene TRBV3-2) and TRBJ1-2; 7 bases fit TRBD1. V shed 4 bases and J 9 bases; nucleotides not matched to a gene: 14. The CDR3 covers 15 residues. Germline CDR1 reads LGHDT; CDR2 reads YNNKEL (reference sequence). The chain's CDR3 is CASSLSRDSAFSYTF. CDR3 nucleotides: TGTGCCAGCAGCCTAAGCCGGGACAGTGCTTTCAGCTACACCTTC.

V and J are TRBV18 and TRBJ1-2; D is uncertain. Trimming stripped 3 bases from V and 4 bases from J, with 9 bases between. The CDR3 consists of 13 residues. Germline CDR1 is KGHSH and CDR2 is LQKENI. For the CDR3, the DNA is TGTGCCAGCTCACCTGCGGACGTCTATGGCTACACCTTC. The encoded protein is CASSPADVYGYTF.

This sequence joins TRBV9 and TRBJ1-1, with D possibly matching TRBD1 (6 bases). Trimming took off 4 bases at V and 0 bases at J, with 16 bases between the two ends. Germline CDR1 and CDR2: SGDLS and YYNGEE. The CDR3 is 16 amino acids. The CDR3 region has the DNA TGTGCCAGCAGCCGTGGCTGGGGGGCCTTGAACACTGAAGCTTTCTTT. It encodes CASSRGWGALNTEAFF. The whole variable domain, remainder taken from reference TRBV9 and TRBJ1-1, is DSGVTQTPKHLITATGQRVTLRCSPRSGDLSVYWYQQSLDQGLQFLIQYYNGEERAKGNILERFSAQQFPDLHSELNLSSLELGDSALYFCASSRGWGALNTEAFFGQGTRLTVV.

The genes are TRBV7-9 and TRBJ2-2; 7 bases match TRBD1. CDR3 size: 16 residues. Losses at the gene ends were 4 bases for V and 0 bases for J; bases not matched to a gene: 5. CDR1 is SEHNR, CDR2 FQNEAQ, per germline (reference sequence). The CDR3 here is CASSSWTGTNTGELFF. In nucleotides, the CDR3 is TGTGCCAGCAGCTCCTGGACAGGAACGAACACCGGGGAGCTGTTTTTT.

The chain carries TRBV11-2 and TRBJ1-4, with 11 bases identical to TRBD1. Germline V gene sequence: CDR1 SGHAT, CDR2 FQNNGV. This CDR3 contains 14 residues. V shed 5 bases, J shed 7 bases, and the junction held 3 bases outside the gene matches. The CDR3 loop reads CASSPGQGGEKLFF. In DNA form, the CDR3 reads TGTGCCAGCAGCCCGGGACAGGGGGGTGAAAAACTGTTTTTT. Complete variable domain (other parts from reference TRBV11-2 and TRBJ1-4): EAGVAQSPRYKIIEKRQSVAFWCNPISGHATLYWYQQILGQGPKLLIQFQNNGVVDDSQLPKDRFSAERLKGVDSTLKIQPAKLEDSAVYLCASSPGQGGEKLFFGSGTQLSVL.

V is TRBV7-3 and J is TRBJ2-2; the D gene is possibly TRBD1 (5 bases). Germline V gene data show CDR1 as SGHTA and CDR2 as FQGTGA. The CDR3 runs 15 residues. V lost 2 bases and J lost 1, with 8 bases in between. Here the CDR3 DNA reads TGTGCCAGCAGCTTATTCGGACAGAACACCGGGGAGCTGTTTTTT. It translates to CASSLFGQNTGELFF.

V is TRBV12-3 or TRBV12-4 and J is TRBJ1-1; D is possibly TRBD1 (5 bases). V dropped 7 bases and J dropped 9 bases, with 12 bases sitting between them. The CDR3 has 11 residues. The CDR3 is CASTLGTKAFF. The CDR3 bases are TGTGCCAGCACCCTCGGGACGAAAGCTTTCTTT.

In its sample, this clone was seen once. The rearrangement links TRBV7-2 to TRBJ1-4; no firm D call. The CDR3 spans 15 residues. Germline assignment: CDR1 SGHTA and CDR2 FQGNSA. V was cut by 7 bases and J by 0 bases, with 12 bases left in between. The CDR3 protein is CASNLDPATNEKLFF. CDR3 nucleotides: TGTGCCAGCAACTTGGACCCTGCAACTAATGAAAAACTGTTTTTT.

J is TRBJ2-7 and V is TRBV5-6; possible D gene TRBD2, 5 bases. CDR1 is SGHDT, CDR2 YYEEEE, per germline. V was pared by 2 bases and J by 5 bases, with 14 bases between. The CDR3 has 14 residues. CDR3 bases: TGTGCCAGCAGCTTAGGGCGGGTAAGGAACGAGCAGTACTTC. Its translation: CASSLGRVRNEQYF.

The genes are TRBV5-5 and TRBJ1-1; D possibly corresponds to TRBD1 (6 bases). The V end lost 0 bases, the J end lost 5 bases, and 14 bases lay between the germline ends. Germline V gene lookup returns CDR1 SGHKS and CDR2 YYEKEE (reference sequence). This CDR3 has 15 residues. CDR3 DNA: TGTGCCAGCAGCTTGGCAACAGGGAGCGGAACTGAAGCTTTCTTT. It codes for CASSLATGSGTEAFF.

The gene calls are TRBV15 and TRBJ1-2, with 7 bases lining up with TRBD1. The J segment lost 5 bases and the V segment lost 0 bases, leaving 3 bases of the junction unmatched. CDR1 and CDR2 (germline): LNHNV, YYDKDF (reference sequence). The CDR3 totals 14 residues. The CDR3 loop reads CATSRDRDSYGYTF. The CDR3 region has the DNA TGTGCCACCAGCAGAGATCGGGACAGTTATGGCTACACCTTC.

The CDR3 spells CASSRTSGGIQETQYF. Here the CDR3 DNA reads TGCGCCAGCAGCCGGACTAGCGGGGGGATCCAAGAGACCCAGTACTTC. V is TRBV4-1 and J is TRBJ2-5; TRBD2 agrees at 14 bases. V trimming: 4 bases; J trimming: 1 base; junction bases outside the gene matches: 2. CDR1 and CDR2 (germline): MGHRA, YSYEKL. CDR3 length: 16 amino acids.

The chain recombines TRBV29-1 with TRBJ2-7; 7 bases fit TRBD1. V shed 3 bases and J 7 bases; nucleotides not matched to a gene: 9. Germline CDR1 and CDR2: SQVTM and ANQGSEA. The CDR3 consists of 13 residues. The DNA of the CDR3 is TGCAGCGTTGAGGGGAAGACAGGGAAAGAGCAGTACTTC. Amino acids: CSVEGKTGKEQYF.

The sample holds a few counts of this clone. The chain links TRBV4-3 to TRBJ1-2, with 12 nucleotides matching TRBD1. Germline-derived CDR1 and CDR2 are LGHNA and YSLEER. The CDR3 covers 16 residues. V shed 4 bases, J shed 7 bases, and the junction held 10 bases outside the gene matches. CDR3 protein: CASSRSPGQGASGYTF. Here the CDR3 DNA reads TGCGCCAGCAGCCGTTCTCCGGGACAGGGGGCTAGTGGCTACACCTTC.

Note on this clone: This CDR3 is also generated by other DNA sequences in the sample. The genes are TRBV28 and TRBJ1-1; D perhaps matches TRBD1 (6 bases). Germline values: CDR1 MDHEN, CDR2 SYDVKM. This CDR3 has 14 amino acids. V was clipped by 6 bases and J by 0 bases, with 11 bases between them. The CDR3 region has the DNA TGTGCCAGCAGCCCAGGGGCGTTGAACACTGAAGCTTTCTTT. Encoded protein: CASSPGALNTEAFF.

The gene calls are TRBV29-1 and TRBJ1-2; TRBD1 is a possible D gene (5 bases). The CDR3 runs to 12 residues. Germline CDR1 and CDR2: SQVTM and ANQGSEA. CDR3 nucleotide sequence: TGCACCGTGGTGGGCAGGGACTATGGCTACACCTTC. It encodes CTVVGRDYGYTF.

This clone occurred a few times. J is TRBJ2-5 and V is TRBV5-1; TRBD2 matches 13 bases. The CDR3 contains 15 residues. The trim removed 0 bases at V and 4 bases at J, leaving 0 bases unmatched. Germline CDR1 and CDR2: SGHRS and YFSETQ. The CDR3 loop reads CASSLGTSGGETQYF. In nucleotides, the CDR3 is TGCGCCAGCAGCTTGGGGACTAGCGGGGGAGAGACCCAGTACTTC.

V is TRBV7-9 and J is TRBJ1-3; D is possibly TRBD1 (6 bases). This CDR3 spans 16 amino acids. CDR1 and CDR2 (germline): SEHNR, FQNEAQ (reference sequence). V was trimmed by 5 bases and J by 3 bases, leaving 17 bases between them. This CDR3 reads CASSRREQGSGNTIYF. CDR3 sequence (DNA): TGTGCCAGCAGCCGCCGTGAACAGGGTAGTGGAAACACCATATATTTT. The full variable domain, its missing parts supplied by reference TRBV7-9 and TRBJ1-3, is DTGVSQNPRHKITKRGQNVTFRCDPISEHNRLYWYRQTLGQGPEFLTYFQNEAQLEKSRLLSDRFSAERPKGSFSTLEIQRTEQGDSAMYLCASSRREQGSGNTIYFGEGSWLTVV.

CDR3 DNA sequence: TGTGCCAAGGTGTGGGGTGAGCGGAGGGAGAACGGCTATGGCTACACCTTC. It yields the protein CAKVWGERRENGYGYTF. This chain uses TRBV5-3 with TRBJ1-2; unclear D gene. TRBV5-3 is marked as an open reading frame, function uncertain. V lost 9 bases, J lost 4 bases, and 28 bases lay in between. CDR3 size: 17 residues.